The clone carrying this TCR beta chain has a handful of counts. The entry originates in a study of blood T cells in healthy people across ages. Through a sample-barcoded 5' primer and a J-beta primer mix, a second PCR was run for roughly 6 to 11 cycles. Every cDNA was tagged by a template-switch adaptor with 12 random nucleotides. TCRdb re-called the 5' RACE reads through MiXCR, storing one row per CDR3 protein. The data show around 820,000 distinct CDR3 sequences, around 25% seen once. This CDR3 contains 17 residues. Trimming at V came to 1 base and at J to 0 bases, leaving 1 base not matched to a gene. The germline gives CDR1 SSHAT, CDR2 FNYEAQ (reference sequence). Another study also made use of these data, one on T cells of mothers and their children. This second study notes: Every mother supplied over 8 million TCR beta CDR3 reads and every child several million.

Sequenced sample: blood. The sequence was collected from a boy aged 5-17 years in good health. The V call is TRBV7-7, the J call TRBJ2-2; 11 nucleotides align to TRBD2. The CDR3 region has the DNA TGTGCCAGCAGCTTAGAGACTAGCGGGGCGAACACCGGGGAGCTGTTTTTT. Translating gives CASSLETSGANTGELFF.